This TCR beta chain comes out of a study of vaccination and CD4 T cells after COVID-19. Background on the study: Mild disease affected 8 to 10 convalescent patients and severe disease one, all SARS-CoV-2 positive by nasal swab PCR. Overlapping spike pools from SARS-CoV-2 and HCoV-NL63, HCoV-OC43 and HCoV-229E served as culture stimuli.

Treatment indicated: approximately nine-day PBMC culture with coronavirus spike peptide pools or control peptides (ViraFEST assay). As concerns this clonotype: Its antigen remains unknown.

Study results and caveats: The median number of SARS-CoV-2-reactive clonotypes increased from 21 to 38, a change that did not reach significance.

Once obtained from cultured CD4+ T cells, the DNA was sequenced using the Oncomine TCR Beta short-read assay. The source of extracted genomic DNA was cultured CD4+ T cells. TCRdb recomputed calls from the PCR reads with MiXCR, one row per CDR3 protein. The sample gives approximately 6,500 distinct CDR3 sequences, about three fifths of which show up once; around 20% is in the top ten. This sequence originates from a human donor who had recovered from COVID-19. The sample comprised CD4+ T cells from blood, cultured in vitro.

This CDR3 is CASSEPSGSLPRQFF. Here the CDR3 DNA reads TGTGCCAGCAGTGAACCTTCCGGGTCGTTACCAAGGCAGTTCTTC. The V gene is TRBV6-1, the J gene TRBJ2-1; D call uncertain. Germline V gene data show CDR1 as MNHNS and CDR2 as SASEGT. CDR3 size: 15 residues. V gave up 2 bases and J gave up 12 bases, with 20 bases separating them.